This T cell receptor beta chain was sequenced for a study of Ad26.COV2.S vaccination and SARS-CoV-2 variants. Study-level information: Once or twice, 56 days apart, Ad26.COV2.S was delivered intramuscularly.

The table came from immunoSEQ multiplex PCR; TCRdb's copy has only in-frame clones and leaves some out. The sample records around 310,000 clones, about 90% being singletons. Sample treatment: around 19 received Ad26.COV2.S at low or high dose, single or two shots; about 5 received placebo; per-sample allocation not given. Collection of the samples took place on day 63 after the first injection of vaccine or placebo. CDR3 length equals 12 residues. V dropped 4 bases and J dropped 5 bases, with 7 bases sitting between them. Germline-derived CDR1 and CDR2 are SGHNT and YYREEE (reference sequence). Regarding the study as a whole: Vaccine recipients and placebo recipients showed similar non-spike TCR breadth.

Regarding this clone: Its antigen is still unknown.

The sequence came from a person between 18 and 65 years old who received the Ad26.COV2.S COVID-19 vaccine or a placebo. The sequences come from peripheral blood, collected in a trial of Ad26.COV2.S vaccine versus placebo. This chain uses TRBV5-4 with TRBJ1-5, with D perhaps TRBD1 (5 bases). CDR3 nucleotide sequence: TGTGCCAGCAGCCAGGGAGATCAGCCCCAGCATTTT. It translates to CASSQGDQPQHF.